The T cell receptor (beta chain) under discussion was sequenced for a study of T cell responses to AZD1222 COVID-19 vaccine. Sequenced by immunoSEQ multiplex PCR; TCRdb stores in-frame clones only, minus some. The sample records roughly 120,000 clones, less than 90% being singletons. Per germline, CDR1 LNHDA and CDR2 SQIVND (reference sequence). V gave up 6 bases and J gave up 1 base; unmatched junction bases: 3. CDR3 length: 15 residues. The J gene is TRBJ1-4, the V gene TRBV19, with 9 bases identical to TRBD1. The sequence derives from an adult in good health. Sequenced here: peripheral blood, sampled on day 0 of AZD1222 vaccination. CDR3 residues: CASRGQGITNEKLFF. CDR3 in DNA: TGTGCCAGTAGAGGACAGGGGATAACTAATGAAAAACTGTTTTTT.